The rows below give T cell receptor beta chains drawn from one sample of a study of patients and donors after allogeneic stem cell transplantation. TCRdb recomputed calls from the RT-PCR reads with MiXCR, one row per CDR3 protein. The data show about 31,000 distinct CDR3 sequences, with approximately 7% seen just once and just under 35% held by the top ten. Sequenced sample: blood, either unsorted or a sorted T cell fraction (not recorded which). These receptors were obtained from a human donor who was either an allogeneic HSCT recipient or a stem cell or donor lymphocyte infusion donor (not recorded which). It is not recorded whose cells these are; they may come from a transplant donor. Both conserved end residues are part of each CDR3. Rows may omit the clone size; those that give it use once, few, many or a size class.

abundance: many
j_gene: TRBJ2-1
v_gene: TRBV3-1
CDR3aa: CASSPRAGGFNEQFF

abundance: many
j_gene: TRBJ1-5
v_gene: TRBV4-2
CDR3aa: CASSQGLDQPQHF

abundance: many
j_gene: TRBJ2-5
v_gene: TRBV10-3
CDR3aa: CAIRRPLQETQYF

abundance: -
j_gene: TRBJ2-7
v_gene: TRBV27
CDR3aa: CASSRAGASYEQYF

abundance: few
j_gene: TRBJ2-3
v_gene: TRBV5-1
CDR3aa: CASSLEERSTDTQYF

abundance: many
j_gene: TRBJ2-5
v_gene: TRBV4-3
CDR3aa: CASSQEGFWETQYF

abundance: many
j_gene: TRBJ2-1
v_gene: TRBV7-8
CDR3aa: CASNRQGRILRSYNEQFF

abundance: many
j_gene: TRBJ1-1
v_gene: TRBV12-3/TRBV12-4
CDR3aa: CASGWRQAEEAFF

abundance: many
j_gene: TRBJ2-1
v_gene: TRBV6-2/TRBV6-3
CDR3aa: CASSYRGAIEQFF

abundance: many
j_gene: TRBJ2-1
v_gene: TRBV7-9
CDR3aa: CASSLTSGTYNEQFF

abundance: many
j_gene: TRBJ1-3
v_gene: TRBV28
CDR3aa: CASSSFGPSVSGNTIYF

abundance: few
j_gene: TRBJ2-1
v_gene: TRBV7-9
CDR3aa: CASSLGTGANEQFF

abundance: medium-sized
j_gene: TRBJ1-2
v_gene: TRBV7-2
CDR3aa: CASSLGRVDYGYTF

abundance: few
j_gene: TRBJ1-1
v_gene: TRBV18
CDR3aa: CASSPQGDTEAFF

abundance: many
j_gene: TRBJ2-3
v_gene: TRBV7-9
CDR3aa: CASSLDQGASTDTQYF

abundance: few
j_gene: TRBJ2-5
v_gene: TRBV7-8
CDR3aa: CASSLGGGETQYF

abundance: -
j_gene: TRBJ2-7
v_gene: TRBV15
CDR3aa: CATSREEGLEQYF

abundance: many
j_gene: TRBJ2-3
v_gene: TRBV9
CDR3aa: CASSVAGASDTQYF

abundance: many
j_gene: TRBJ2-2
v_gene: TRBV6-6
CDR3aa: CASSYSTGATGELFF

abundance: many
j_gene: TRBJ1-6
v_gene: TRBV4-3
CDR3aa: CASSQDEDGVNSPLHF

abundance: many
j_gene: TRBJ1-1
v_gene: TRBV7-9
CDR3aa: CASSSLRGRNTEAFF

abundance: many
j_gene: TRBJ1-6
v_gene: TRBV4-3
CDR3aa: CASSQGPGAGSPLHF

abundance: many
j_gene: TRBJ2-7
v_gene: TRBV18
CDR3aa: CASSLMAGPLSYEQYF

abundance: many
j_gene: TRBJ1-1
v_gene: TRBV7-9
CDR3aa: CASSLDRNQAFF

abundance: few
j_gene: TRBJ2-7
v_gene: TRBV2
CDR3aa: CASIQGLSYEQYF

abundance: few
j_gene: TRBJ2-3
v_gene: TRBV30
CDR3aa: CAWNRGRGTDTQYF

abundance: many
j_gene: TRBJ1-1
v_gene: TRBV7-9
CDR3aa: CASSLVADTEAFF

abundance: many
j_gene: TRBJ1-1
v_gene: TRBV9
CDR3aa: CASSVTGGGGTEAFF

abundance: many
j_gene: TRBJ1-1
v_gene: TRBV20-1
CDR3aa: CSATGAPGRMNTEAFF

abundance: -
j_gene: TRBJ2-7
v_gene: TRBV6-6
CDR3aa: CASSGTGVYEQYF

abundance: many
j_gene: TRBJ1-1
v_gene: TRBV12-3/TRBV12-4
CDR3aa: CASSFLFEGTEAFF

abundance: -
j_gene: TRBJ2-3
v_gene: TRBV28
CDR3aa: CASADGSSTDTQYF

abundance: -
j_gene: TRBJ2-3
v_gene: TRBV5-4
CDR3aa: CASSFSTDTQYF

abundance: many
j_gene: TRBJ2-3
v_gene: TRBV3-1
CDR3aa: CASSQDPGLADTQYF

abundance: few
j_gene: TRBJ2-5
v_gene: TRBV9
CDR3aa: CASSLPGQGETQYF

abundance: many
j_gene: TRBJ1-5
v_gene: TRBV2
CDR3aa: CASAPWINQPQHF

abundance: -
j_gene: TRBJ2-7
v_gene: TRBV11-2
CDR3aa: CASSLEAGTYF

abundance: many
j_gene: TRBJ1-3
v_gene: TRBV18
CDR3aa: CASSPREAVGNTIYF

abundance: many
j_gene: TRBJ2-6
v_gene: TRBV20-1
CDR3aa: CSAPMDRVASGANVLTF

abundance: -
j_gene: TRBJ2-1
v_gene: TRBV6-5
CDR3aa: CASSFLAGGRNEQFF

abundance: many
j_gene: TRBJ2-1
v_gene: TRBV6-5
CDR3aa: CASSYGNEQFF

abundance: -
j_gene: TRBJ2-1
v_gene: TRBV6-1
CDR3aa: CASSDGAGGPNEQFF

abundance: -
j_gene: TRBJ2-1
v_gene: TRBV7-9
CDR3aa: CASSTRTRRYNEQFF

abundance: -
j_gene: TRBJ2-7
v_gene: TRBV9
CDR3aa: CASSATSGIVDEQYF

abundance: many
j_gene: TRBJ2-7
v_gene: TRBV11-2
CDR3aa: CASSPSDRSYEQYF

abundance: many
j_gene: TRBJ2-3
v_gene: TRBV5-1
CDR3aa: CASSLEGLSSTDTQYF

abundance: -
j_gene: TRBJ1-1
v_gene: TRBV19
CDR3aa: CASRRQGQLKMNTEAFF

abundance: few
j_gene: TRBJ2-5
v_gene: TRBV18
CDR3aa: CASSLEFYPQETQYF

abundance: -
j_gene: TRBJ2-1
v_gene: TRBV7-9
CDR3aa: CASSQSSYYNEHFF

abundance: many
j_gene: TRBJ2-1
v_gene: TRBV16
CDR3aa: CASSGGRAGEQFF

abundance: many
j_gene: TRBJ1-5
v_gene: TRBV28
CDR3aa: CASSFRQLHQPQHF

abundance: -
j_gene: TRBJ2-1
v_gene: TRBV28
CDR3aa: CASSSGGTRYNEQFF

abundance: many
j_gene: TRBJ2-1
v_gene: TRBV25-1
CDR3aa: CASSQETGAEQFF

abundance: many
j_gene: TRBJ1-5
v_gene: TRBV5-1
CDR3aa: CASSLAGDNQPQHF

abundance: -
j_gene: TRBJ2-3
v_gene: TRBV27
CDR3aa: CASSLGLAVTDTQYF

abundance: many
j_gene: TRBJ2-3
v_gene: TRBV7-3
CDR3aa: CASSLLASGTDTQYF

abundance: many
j_gene: TRBJ1-1
v_gene: TRBV5-6
CDR3aa: CASSWGNFNTEAFF

abundance: many
j_gene: TRBJ2-7
v_gene: TRBV6-2/TRBV6-3
CDR3aa: CASSFFLDHYEQYF

abundance: many
j_gene: TRBJ2-5
v_gene: TRBV10-3
CDR3aa: CAIRDSRETQYF

abundance: many
j_gene: TRBJ2-3
v_gene: TRBV2
CDR3aa: CASSEARAGRTDTQYF